These 28 T cell receptor beta chains were sequenced from one sample in a study of T-cell memory formation after mild COVID-19. A single record per CDR3 protein comes from TCRdb applying MiXCR to the 5' RACE reads. The top ten hold under 25% of the sample, which has 350,000 to 550,000 distinct CDR3 sequences, roughly 18% seen once. Specimen: PBMCs or a T cell subset sorted from them (not recorded which). Every receptor here comes from a man aged 18 to 35 who had mild COVID-19 (a few samples of this study predate the infection). Cell type and time point are not known.

V usage is TRBV11-2 and J usage is TRBJ2-1; the D call may be TRBD1 or TRBD2 (6 bases each). Trimming took 5 bases from V and 4 from J, leaving 21 bases between them. The germline V gene has CDR1 SGHAT and CDR2 FQNNGV. The CDR3 is 17 residues long. CDR3 amino acids: CASSRPPQGGGYNEQFF. The DNA of the CDR3 is TGTGCCAGCAGCCGACCGCCACAGGGAGGAGGGTACAATGAGCAGTTCTTC.

This chain joins TRBV4-2 and TRBJ2-3, with D uncertain. The germline V gene encodes CDR1 LGHNA and CDR2 YNFKEQ. V was cut by 1 base and J by 0 bases, with 14 bases left in between. This CDR3 comprises 17 residues. CDR3 bases: TGTGCCAGCAGCCAAGGATCGGTTCTGGCTAGCACAGATACGCAGTATTTT. This sequence encodes CASSQGSVLASTDTQYF.

The chain carries TRBV6-2 or TRBV6-3 and TRBJ2-7, with D perhaps assigned TRBD1 or TRBD2 (5 bases each). Germline loops: CDR1 MNHEY, CDR2 SVGEGT. Between the trimmed V and J ends, which lost 7 bases and 4 bases, there was a span of 17 bases. The CDR3 totals 14 residues. The chain's CDR3 is CASKVFPGPYEQYF. The DNA of the CDR3 is TGTGCCAGCAAAGTATTTCCGGGACCATACGAGCAGTACTTC.

In this sample, this clonotype turned up a few times. This chain links TRBV12-3 or TRBV12-4 with TRBJ1-5; 8 nucleotides align to TRBD1. Germline trimming cut 6 bases from V and 2 bases from J; bases unmatched to any gene: 3. The CDR3 covers 14 residues. This CDR3 reads CASRRTGRNQPQHF. Written as DNA, the CDR3 is TGTGCCAGCAGGCGGACAGGGCGCAATCAGCCCCAGCATTTT.

This rearrangement joins TRBV12-3 or TRBV12-4 to TRBJ2-7; 12 bases match TRBD1. The CDR3 sequence is 14 residues long. With V trimmed by 4 bases and J by 6 bases, 4 bases remained unmatched. The CDR3 here is CASSWGQGAREQYF. CDR3 bases: TGTGCCAGCAGTTGGGGACAGGGGGCGCGCGAGCAGTACTTC.

This clonotype was detected only a few times. The rearrangement uses TRBV6-2 or TRBV6-3 and TRBJ2-7; D is unclear. Germline CDR1 MNHEY, CDR2 SVGEGT. V lost 0 bases and J lost 6, with 12 bases in between. The CDR3 consists of 14 residues. CDR3 loop: CASSYSPGWGEQYV. The CDR3 region has the DNA TGTGCCAGCAGTTACTCTCCGGGTTGGGGCGAGCAGTACGTC.

This clonotype was found a few times. The chain couples TRBV18 to TRBJ1-2; TRBD1 is a possible D gene (6 bases). Trimming took off 3 bases at V and 8 bases at J, with 16 bases between the two ends. CDR1 is KGHSH, CDR2 LQKENI, per germline. CDR3 length: 14 amino acids. The CDR3 region has the DNA TGTGCCAGCTCACCTTACAGGGAGGCGGACGGCTACACCTTC. Amino acid sequence: CASSPYREADGYTF.

In this sample, this clonotype turned up a few times. V gene TRBV5-8 combines with J gene TRBJ1-5, with unresolved D. Germline CDR1 SGHTS, CDR2 YDEGEE. The CDR3 runs 16 residues. V was clipped by 4 bases and J by 2 bases, with 16 bases between them. CDR3 in amino acids: CASSPQLGYGNQPQHF. The DNA for the CDR3 is TGTGCCAGCAGCCCGCAGTTGGGTTACGGCAATCAGCCCCAGCATTTT.

This clonotype occurred a few times. The chain employs TRBV14 and TRBJ2-5, with 8 bases that match TRBD2. Germline V lookup: CDR1 SGHDN, CDR2 FVKESK. J gave up 5 bases and V 4 bases, and 6 bases lay outside the gene matches. This CDR3 region has 14 residues. The CDR3 DNA is TGTGCCAGCAGCCTACTAGCGGCCGTTGAGACCCAGTACTTC. Its translation: CASSLLAAVETQYF. The entire variable domain, with the rest obtained from reference TRBV14 and TRBJ2-5, is as follows: EAGVTQFPSHSVIEKGQTVTLRCDPISGHDNLYWYRRVMGKEIKFLLHFVKESKQDESGMPNNRFLAERTGGTYSTLKVQPAELEDSGVYFCASSLLAAVETQYFGPGTRLLVL.

Here the CDR3 DNA reads TGTGCCAGCTCACCCCGGGACACCTACGAGCAGTACGTC. This encodes CASSPRDTYEQYV. This chain joins TRBV18 and TRBJ2-7, with a tentative D call TRBD1 (6 bases). The CDR3 is made up of 13 amino acids. Germline loops: CDR1 KGHSH, CDR2 LQKENI. V lost 3 bases and J 2 bases, leaving 8 bases between the germline ends.

The chain is built from TRBV12-3 or TRBV12-4 and TRBJ2-2; 7 nucleotides match TRBD1. The length of the CDR3 is 13 residues. After removal of 5 bases from V and 8 bases from J, the junction contained 5 bases not matched to a gene. CDR3 in amino acids: CASSRTGEGELFF. The CDR3 DNA is TGTGCCAGCAGTCGGACAGGAGAAGGGGAGCTGTTTTTT.

The chain couples TRBV7-8 to TRBJ1-2, with a possible D match to TRBD1 (5 bases). Trimming took 1 base from V and 6 from J, leaving 12 bases between them. The CDR3 loop spans 14 amino acids. The germline V gene encodes CDR1 SGHVS and CDR2 FQNEAQ. In nucleotides, the CDR3 is TGTGCCAGCAGCTTAGAGACAGCGGTCCATGGCTACACCTTC. It codes for CASSLETAVHGYTF.

The rearrangement joins TRBV14 to TRBJ1-2, with 7 bases lining up with TRBD1. Unmatched junction bases numbered 7, after V lost 2 bases and J lost 4 bases. This CDR3 region has 15 residues. Germline lookup yields CDR1 SGHDN and CDR2 FVKESK. The CDR3 sequence: CASSQLRQGLYGYTF. CDR3 nucleotides: TGTGCCAGCAGCCAACTGAGACAGGGCCTCTATGGCTACACCTTC.

This chain joins TRBV5-6 and TRBJ1-5; D not certain. This CDR3 region has 13 residues. Germline CDR1 SGHDT, CDR2 YYEEEE. Trimming took 1 base from V and 1 from J, leaving 3 bases between them. In nucleotides, the CDR3 is TGTGCCAGCAGCTTGCGGAGCAATCAGCCCCAGCATTTT. Its protein is CASSLRSNQPQHF.

This clonotype was observed a few times. This chain joins TRBV6-2 or TRBV6-3 and TRBJ2-1; D unresolved. This CDR3 region has 14 residues. V lost 2 bases and J lost 3, with 8 bases in between. Germline assignment: CDR1 MNHEY and CDR2 SVGEGT. Written as DNA, the CDR3 is TGTGCCAGCAGTTACGATCGCAGCTACAATGAGCAGTTCTTC. Its translation: CASSYDRSYNEQFF.

The chain links TRBV5-1 to TRBJ2-5, with D possibly TRBD1 on 6 matching bases. Per germline, CDR1 SGHRS and CDR2 YFSETQ. V dropped 2 bases and J dropped 2 bases, with 16 bases sitting between them. CDR3 size: 16 residues. The CDR3 DNA reads as TGCGCCAGCAGCTTATCCTATACGACAGGACAAGAGACCCAGTACTTC. Residues: CASSLSYTTGQETQYF.

This clonotype was observed many times. The junction and the germline gene differ at one end; a read error may be behind it. The rearrangement uses TRBV5-1 and TRBJ1-1; no definite D call. CDR1 and CDR2 from the germline V gene are SGHRS and YFSETQ. The CDR3 contains 12 residues. The CDR3 here is CASSLQNTEAFF. The CDR3 DNA reads as TGTGCCAGCAGCTTACAGAACACTGAAGCTTTCTTT.

This sequence joins TRBV7-6 and TRBJ2-1; TRBD2 agrees at 8 bases. CDR3 length equals 17 residues. Losses at the gene ends were 0 bases for V and 9 bases for J; bases not matched to a gene: 13. Germline V gene sequence: CDR1 SGHVS, CDR2 FNYEAQ. DNA for the CDR3: TGTGCCAGCAGCTTAGCCCCAAGCGGGGGCGGTGTCCTTGAGCAGTTCTTC. It encodes CASSLAPSGGGVLEQFF.

This clonotype was seen ten or more times. This chain links TRBV11-2 with TRBJ2-2, with D perhaps matching TRBD1 (6 bases). CDR1 is SGHAT and CDR2 is FQNNGV in the germline V gene. V shed 6 bases and J shed 6 bases, with 11 bases lying between them. CDR3 length equals 13 residues. The CDR3 DNA follows: TGTGCCAGCAGACAACAGGGAGCCGGGGAGCTGTTTTTT. Its protein product is CASRQQGAGELFF.

This clonotype has more than one count but fewer than ten. The chain carries TRBV12-3 or TRBV12-4 and TRBJ2-1; 10 nucleotides match TRBD1. This CDR3 contains 15 residues. V lost 5 bases and J lost 6; bases outside the gene matches: 7. The CDR3 DNA sequence: TGTGCCAGCAGTACTCGACAGGGGGCTAGCAATGAGCAGTTCTTC. This sequence encodes CASSTRQGASNEQFF.

In its sample, this clonotype was seen a few times. The V and J genes are TRBV7-6 and TRBJ2-3; D remains ambiguous. Germline assignment: CDR1 SGHVS and CDR2 FNYEAQ. V lost 4 bases and J 0 bases, leaving 11 bases between the germline ends. The CDR3 consists of 15 residues. In DNA, the CDR3 is TGTGCCAGCAGCTGGACCGCATCTAGCACAGATACGCAGTATTTT. Translating it yields CASSWTASSTDTQYF.

The gene calls are TRBV6-2 or TRBV6-3 and TRBJ1-4; no firm D call. The V end lost 7 bases, the J end lost 8 bases, and 14 bases lay between the germline ends. The CDR3 sequence is 13 residues long. Germline CDR1 MNHEY, CDR2 SVGEGT. CDR3 in DNA: TGTGCCAGCAAGGAGGGAGTGGGCGAAAAACTGTTTTTT. This gives the protein CASKEGVGEKLFF.

This clonotype was counted a few times. The genes are TRBV20-1 and TRBJ2-6; D might be TRBD1 or TRBD2, each matching 5 bases. The CDR3 covers 15 residues. CDR1 and CDR2 from the germline V gene are DFQATT and SNEGSKA (reference sequence). Trimming took off 2 bases at V and 0 bases at J, with 8 bases between the two ends. The CDR3 sequence is CSARRGASGANVLTF. The CDR3 DNA sequence: TGCAGTGCTAGAAGGGGAGCCTCTGGGGCCAACGTCCTGACTTTC.

This clonotype has a handful of counts. The chain is built from TRBV10-3 and TRBJ1-1, with D unresolved. The CDR3 loop spans 16 amino acids. Trimming removed 0 bases at V and 1 base at J, with 12 bases between. CDR1 is ENHRY and CDR2 is SYGVKD in the germline V gene. The DNA for the CDR3 is TGTGCCATCAGTGAGTCGAAAGGGTCGGGGAACACTGAAGCTTTCTTT. Amino acids: CAISESKGSGNTEAFF.

This clonotype was recorded at least ten times. The chain is built from TRBV7-2 and TRBJ2-1, with 7 bases identical to TRBD1. Germline V CDR1 and CDR2: SGHTA, FQGNSA. Trimming at V came to 5 bases and at J to 9 bases, leaving 7 bases not matched to a gene. The CDR3 length is 13 residues. The CDR3 region has the DNA TGTGCCAGCAGCCGAGGACAGGTTGGTGAGCAGTTCTTC. Its translation: CASSRGQVGEQFF.

The chain combines TRBV29-1 with TRBJ2-2; D may be TRBD1 (5 bases). The germline V gene has CDR1 SQVTM and CDR2 ANQGSEA. This CDR3 is 13 amino acids long. Trimming stripped 7 bases from V and 5 bases from J, with 14 bases between. CDR3 DNA sequence: TGCAGCGCGTTCGACAGTTCTACCGGGGAGCTGTTTTTT. Its translation is CSAFDSSTGELFF.

The chain couples TRBV4-3 to TRBJ1-3; 10 bases fit TRBD1. J was trimmed by 3 bases and V by 1 base; bases with no gene match: 0. The CDR3 is 15 residues long. Germline CDR1 LGHNA, CDR2 YSLEER. This CDR3 is CASSQGTGGGNTIYF. The CDR3 coding sequence is TGCGCCAGCAGCCAAGGGACAGGGGGTGGAAACACCATATATTTT.

The rearrangement joins TRBV20-1 to TRBJ2-2; no definite D call. V was trimmed by 6 bases and J by 6 bases, leaving 20 bases between them. The germline V gene encodes CDR1 DFQATT and CDR2 SNEGSKA (reference sequence). This CDR3 region has 15 residues. The DNA for the CDR3 is TGCAGTGCCGATGGAGTGGGTTTAGAGGCCGGGGAGCTGTTTTTT. Its protein is CSADGVGLEAGELFF.